This TCR beta chain stems from a study of cytomegalovirus exposure and HLA in healthy donors. 13 Jbeta primers and 60 Vbeta primers were used for the PCR. Only in-frame clones appear in the TCRdb table, and some are missing; sequencing was by immunoSEQ multiplex PCR. This table holds about 140,000 clones, 65% to 80% found once. The receptor was derived from a man aged 40-55 years in good health and CMV-seropositive. Specimen: PBMCs.

In DNA form, the CDR3 reads TGTGCCAGCAGCCCGTCGACAGGGCGTAACATGCCCCAGCATTTT. It specifies CASSPSTGRNMPQHF. This sequence joins TRBV7-9 and TRBJ1-5; TRBD1 aligns across 7 bases. Trimming cost V 5 bases and J 9 bases; bases outside gene matches: 13. The CDR3 is made up of 15 amino acids. Germline CDR1 and CDR2: SEHNR and FQNEAQ (reference sequence). Complete variable domain (other parts from reference TRBV7-9 and TRBJ1-5): DTGVSQNPRHKITKRGQNVTFRCDPISEHNRLYWYRQTLGQGPEFLTYFQNEAQLEKSRLLSDRFSAERPKGSFSTLEIQRTEQGDSAMYLCASSPSTGRNMPQHFGDGTRLSIL.